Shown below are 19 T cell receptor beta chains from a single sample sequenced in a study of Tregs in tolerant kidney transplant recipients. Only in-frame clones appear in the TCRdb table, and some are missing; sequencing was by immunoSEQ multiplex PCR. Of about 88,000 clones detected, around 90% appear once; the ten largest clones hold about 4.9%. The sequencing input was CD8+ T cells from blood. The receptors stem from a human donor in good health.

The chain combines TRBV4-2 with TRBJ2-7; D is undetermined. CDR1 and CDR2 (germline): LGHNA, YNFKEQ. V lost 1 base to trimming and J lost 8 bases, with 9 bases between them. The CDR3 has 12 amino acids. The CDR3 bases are TGTGCCAGCAGCCAAGGTCCTACGAAGCAGTACTTC. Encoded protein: CASSQGPTKQYF.

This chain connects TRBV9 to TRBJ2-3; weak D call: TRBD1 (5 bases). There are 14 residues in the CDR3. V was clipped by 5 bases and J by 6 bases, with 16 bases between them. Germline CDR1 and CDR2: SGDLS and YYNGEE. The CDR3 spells CASSPGYGADTQYF. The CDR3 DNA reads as TGTGCCAGCAGTCCAGGGTACGGCGCGGATACGCAGTATTTT.

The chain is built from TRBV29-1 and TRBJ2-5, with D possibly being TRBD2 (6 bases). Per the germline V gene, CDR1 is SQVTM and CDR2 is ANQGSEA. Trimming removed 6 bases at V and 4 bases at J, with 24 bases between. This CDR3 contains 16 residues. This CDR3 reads CSVAGRRGDSRETQYF. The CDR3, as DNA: TGCAGCGTCGCTGGGAGGAGGGGCGACAGTAGAGAGACCCAGTACTTC.

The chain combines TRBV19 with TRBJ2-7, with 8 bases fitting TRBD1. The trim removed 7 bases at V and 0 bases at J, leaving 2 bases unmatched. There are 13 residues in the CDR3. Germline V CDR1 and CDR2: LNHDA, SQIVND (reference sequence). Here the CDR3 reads CASKDRASYEQYF. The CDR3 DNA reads TGTGCCAGTAAGGACAGGGCCTCCTACGAGCAGTACTTC.

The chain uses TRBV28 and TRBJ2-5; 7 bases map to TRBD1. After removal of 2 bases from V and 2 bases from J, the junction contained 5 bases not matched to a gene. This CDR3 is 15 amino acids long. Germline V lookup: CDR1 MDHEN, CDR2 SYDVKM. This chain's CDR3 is CASSLTPTGQETQYF. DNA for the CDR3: TGTGCCAGCAGTTTAACCCCGACAGGGCAAGAGACCCAGTACTTC.

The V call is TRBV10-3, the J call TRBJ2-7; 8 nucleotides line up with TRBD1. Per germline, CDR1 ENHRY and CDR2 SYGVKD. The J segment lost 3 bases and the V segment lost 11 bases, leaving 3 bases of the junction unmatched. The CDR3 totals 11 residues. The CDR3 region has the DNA TGTGCCGTACAGGGGGGCTACGAGCAGTACTTC. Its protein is CAVQGGYEQYF.

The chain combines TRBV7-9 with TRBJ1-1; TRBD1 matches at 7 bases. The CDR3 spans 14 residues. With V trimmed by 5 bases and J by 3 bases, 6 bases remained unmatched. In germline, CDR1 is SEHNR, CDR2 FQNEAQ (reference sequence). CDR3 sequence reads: CASSLSDRDTEAFF. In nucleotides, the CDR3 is TGTGCCAGCAGCCTATCCGACAGGGACACTGAAGCTTTCTTT.

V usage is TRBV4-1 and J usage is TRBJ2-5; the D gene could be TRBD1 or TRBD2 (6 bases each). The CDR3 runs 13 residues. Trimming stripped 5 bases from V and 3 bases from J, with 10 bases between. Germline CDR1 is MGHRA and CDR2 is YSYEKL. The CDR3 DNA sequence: TGCGCCAGCAGCGAGGGGGGTGAAGAGACCCAGTACTTC. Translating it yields CASSEGGEETQYF.

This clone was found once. The CDR3 region is CASSPPRTGRTGELFF. The CDR3 bases are TGTGCCAGCAGCCCCCCCCGGACAGGGAGGACCGGGGAGCTGTTTTTT. The chain uses TRBV7-9 and TRBJ2-2, with 8 bases lining up with TRBD1. With V trimmed by 5 bases and J by 5 bases, 10 bases remained unmatched. This CDR3 has 16 amino acids. CDR1 and CDR2 from the germline V gene are SEHNR and FQNEAQ (reference sequence).

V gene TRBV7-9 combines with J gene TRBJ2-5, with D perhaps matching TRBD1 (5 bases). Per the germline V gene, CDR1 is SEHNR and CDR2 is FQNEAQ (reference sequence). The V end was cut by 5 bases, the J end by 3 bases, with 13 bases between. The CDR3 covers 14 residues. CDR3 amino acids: CASSGPQGEETQYF. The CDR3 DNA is TGTGCCAGCAGCGGGCCGCAAGGGGAAGAGACCCAGTACTTC.

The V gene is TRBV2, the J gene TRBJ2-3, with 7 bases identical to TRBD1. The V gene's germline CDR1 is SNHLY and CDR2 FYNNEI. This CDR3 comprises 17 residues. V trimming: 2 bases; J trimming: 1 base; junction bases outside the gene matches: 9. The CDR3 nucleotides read TGTGCCAGCAGTGAACCGGGGACAGACCCTCGCACAGATACGCAGTATTTT. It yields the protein CASSEPGTDPRTDTQYF.

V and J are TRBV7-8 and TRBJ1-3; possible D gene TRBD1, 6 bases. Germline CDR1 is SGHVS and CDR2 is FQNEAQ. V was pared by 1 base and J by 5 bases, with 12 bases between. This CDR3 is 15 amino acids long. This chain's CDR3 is CASSLGKGDRNTIYF. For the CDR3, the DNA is TGTGCCAGCAGCTTAGGGAAGGGGGATAGAAACACCATATATTTT.

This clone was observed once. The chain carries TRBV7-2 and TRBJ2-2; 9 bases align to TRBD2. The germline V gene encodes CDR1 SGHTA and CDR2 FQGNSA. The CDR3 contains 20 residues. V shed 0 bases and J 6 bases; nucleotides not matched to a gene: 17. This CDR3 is CASSLAGLAGAQISPGELFF. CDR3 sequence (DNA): TGTGCCAGCAGCTTAGCAGGATTAGCGGGAGCCCAAATCAGCCCCGGGGAGCTGTTTTTT.

CDR3: CASSPTSGGTGELFF. Written as DNA, the CDR3 is TGTGCCAGCAGCCCCACTAGCGGGGGGACCGGGGAGCTGTTTTTT. The chain is built from TRBV6-4 and TRBJ2-2; 12 nucleotides align to TRBD2. V shed 6 bases, J shed 5 bases, and the junction held 4 bases outside the gene matches. The CDR3 totals 15 residues. CDR1 and CDR2 (germline): MRHNA, SNTAGT.

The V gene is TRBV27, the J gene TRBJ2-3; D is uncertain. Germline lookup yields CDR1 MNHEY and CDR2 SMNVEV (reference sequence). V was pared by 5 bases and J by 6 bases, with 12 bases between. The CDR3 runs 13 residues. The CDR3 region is CASSPKIGDTQYF. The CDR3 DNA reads TGTGCCAGCAGTCCTAAGATCGGGGATACGCAGTATTTT.

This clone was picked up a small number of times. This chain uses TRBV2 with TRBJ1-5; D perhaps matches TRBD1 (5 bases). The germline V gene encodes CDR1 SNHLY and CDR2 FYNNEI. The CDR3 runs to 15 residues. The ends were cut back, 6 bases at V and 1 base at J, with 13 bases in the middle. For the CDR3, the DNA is TGTGCCAGCAGACTCGACAGCGTAAGCAATCAGCCCCAGCATTTT. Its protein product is CASRLDSVSNQPQHF. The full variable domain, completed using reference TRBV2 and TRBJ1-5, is EPEVTQTPSHQVTQMGQEVILRCVPISNHLYFYWYRQILGQKVEFLVSFYNNEISEKSEIFDDQFSVERPDGSNFTLKIRSTKLEDSAMYFCASRLDSVSNQPQHFGDGTRLSIL.

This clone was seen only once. Here the CDR3 reads CSARGRGYTF. The CDR3 nucleotides are TGCAGTGCTAGGGGTAGGGGCTACACCTTC. This chain links TRBV20-1 with TRBJ1-2; unclear D gene. Germline V gene sequence: CDR1 DFQATT, CDR2 SNEGSKA (reference sequence). The germline V and J ends were trimmed by 3 bases and 8 bases, with 7 bases remaining between them. The CDR3 has 10 residues.

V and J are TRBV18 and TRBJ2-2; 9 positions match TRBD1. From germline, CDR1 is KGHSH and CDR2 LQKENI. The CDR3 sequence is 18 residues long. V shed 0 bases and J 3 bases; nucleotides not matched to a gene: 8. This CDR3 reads CASSPPSDRGSHTGELFF. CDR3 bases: TGTGCCAGCTCACCACCAAGCGACAGGGGGTCCCACACCGGGGAGCTGTTTTTT.

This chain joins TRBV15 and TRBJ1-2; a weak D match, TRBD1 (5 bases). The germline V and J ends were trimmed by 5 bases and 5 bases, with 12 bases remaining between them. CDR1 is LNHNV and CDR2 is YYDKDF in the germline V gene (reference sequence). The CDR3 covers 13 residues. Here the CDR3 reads CATSPGPPYGYTF. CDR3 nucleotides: TGTGCCACCAGCCCGGGGCCCCCTTATGGCTACACCTTC.